This TCR beta chain came from a study of cytomegalovirus exposure and HLA in healthy donors. Study results and caveats: Only CMV serostatus was available as immune exposure information.

On this clone itself: Its antigen is not identified.

Per the germline V gene, CDR1 is MGHRA and CDR2 is YSYEKL. The V and J ends lost 0 bases and 1 base, in that order; junction bases with no gene match: 4. The CDR3 is made up of 16 amino acids. Use of 60 Vbeta and 13 Jbeta primers characterized the PCR. TCRdb's copy holds only in-frame clones and misses some; the assay was immunoSEQ multiplex PCR. Of more than 200,000 clones in the sample, around three quarters were seen once. This chain connects TRBV4-1 to TRBJ2-3, with TRBD2 identical over 7 bases. The source of this sequence is a middle-aged man in good health and CMV-seronegative. Sequenced: PBMCs. The CDR3 DNA sequence: TGCGCCAGCAGCCAAGAGACTAGCTCCGGCACAGATACGCAGTATTTT. It translates to CASSQETSSGTDTQYF.